This T cell receptor (beta chain) emerged from a study of blood T cell repertoires in COVID-19. With V trimmed by 6 bases and J by 4 bases, 3 bases remained unmatched. This CDR3 contains 12 residues. CDR1 and CDR2 (germline): LNHDA, SQIVND (reference sequence). In the original processing: Cell counts per sample came from amplifying reference gene primers. The data were produced by immunoSEQ multiplex PCR, yet TCRdb's version contains in-frame clones alone and is incomplete. The V and J calls and clone size come from that table; D and trimming were worked out from the DNA. The sample contains roughly 110,000 clones, around 88% of which appear only once.

The sequencing sample was made of peripheral blood. This chain connects TRBV19 to TRBJ2-7; 7 nucleotides line up with TRBD2. The TCR was taken from a man aged 50 or older with active or convalescent COVID-19. The CDR3 here is CASSTGGYEQYF. The CDR3 DNA is TGTGCCAGTAGCACGGGAGGTTACGAGCAGTACTTC. Full variable domain (missing parts from reference TRBV19 and TRBJ2-7): DGGITQSPKYLFRKEGQNVTLSCEQNLNHDAMYWYRQDPGQGLRLIYYSQIVNDFQKGDIAEGYSVSREKKESFPLTVTSAQKNPTAFYLCASSTGGYEQYFGPGTRLTVT.